This TCR beta chain stems from a study of T cells after yellow fever vaccination. CDR1 and CDR2 (germline): SGHNT, YENEEA. CDR3 length: 16 amino acids. With V trimmed by 2 bases and J by 3 bases, 8 bases remained unmatched. Points on this clonotype: Its target is unknown.

In making TCR cDNA, 5'RACE template switching added a universal primer site and UMIs to it. Using its own MiXCR run on the 5' RACE reads, TCRdb lists one record per CDR3 protein. The sample has around 120,000 distinct CDR3 sequences; approximately 14% are singletons. Study-wide results and caveats: Reappearing after the booster were most of the clones from primary vaccination (around 96% CD4, 85% to 90% CD8). A faster peak, day 5 versus 15, was reached by the weaker secondary response. There was a small share of clonotypes that showed up in both the CD4 and CD8 compartments.

The chain couples TRBV11-3 to TRBJ2-3; 7 nucleotides agree with TRBD1. The sample here was CD8+ T cells sorted from PBMCs, taken 5 days after the yellow fever booster vaccination. The TCR sequence derives from a man aged 18 to 30 who received the YFV17D yellow fever vaccine. The CDR3 loop reads CASSLRRDRGTDTQYF. The CDR3 DNA is TGTGCCAGCAGCTTAAGAAGGGACAGAGGAACAGATACGCAGTATTTT.